This T cell receptor beta chain derives from a study of blood T cell repertoires in COVID-19. Profiling relied on immunoSEQ multiplex PCR, and the TCRdb table lists in-frame clones only, not all of them. The table lists about 70,000 clones, more than 75% of them singletons. Germline CDR1 and CDR2: SGHRS and YFSETQ. V trimming: 3 bases; J trimming: 2 bases; junction bases outside the gene matches: 3. The CDR3 consists of 14 residues. This clone was seen a single time. Sequenced sample: peripheral blood. The TCR originated in a human donor in a cohort sampled during active COVID-19. The chain joins TRBV5-1 to TRBJ2-7; TRBD1 matches 9 bases. This chain's CDR3 is CASSWGTGPYEQYF. CDR3 bases: TGCGCCAGCAGCTGGGGGACAGGGCCCTACGAGCAGTACTTC.